Listed here is a single TCR beta chain. The sample originates from a study of T-cell reconstitution after alpha-beta-depleted transplantation in children. This sample's TCRbeta library carried unique molecular identifier barcodes. One entry per CDR3 protein results from TCRdb running MiXCR on the PCR reads. The repertoire holds around 200,000 distinct CDR3 sequences, with around 10% as singletons. The sequence was collected from a human donor who donated a stem cell graft to a child with acute lymphoblastic leukemia. This material consisted of PBMCs from the stem cell graft donor, taken from the stem cell graft.

The CDR3 loop is CASSLSQGGISYEQYF. The CDR3 bases are TGTGCCAGCAGCTTATCCCAAGGGGGGATCTCCTACGAGCAGTACTTC. The chain combines TRBV7-6 with TRBJ2-7; either TRBD1 or TRBD2 may supply D (6 bases each). CDR1 is SGHVS and CDR2 is FNYEAQ in the germline V gene. The CDR3 totals 16 residues. The V end lost 2 bases, the J end lost 0 bases, and 14 bases lay between the germline ends.